Listed here are 25 T cell receptor beta chains from one sample, sequenced in a study of chemoradiotherapy in HPV16-positive cancers. Using immunoSEQ multiplex PCR, the repertoire was profiled, and TCRdb retains in-frame clones only, with some absent. This table has under 70,000 clones, under 95% appearing once. The sample in question was blood, obtained from a patient who underwent chemoradiotherapy. The receptors derive from a human donor with HPV-associated anogenital cancer.

The V gene is TRBV5-6, the J gene TRBJ2-7; 11 bases line up with TRBD1. The CDR3 sequence is 15 residues long. From germline, CDR1 is SGHDT and CDR2 YYEEEE. The V segment lost 3 bases and the J segment 5 bases; nucleotides outside the gene matches: 7. CDR3 bases: TGTGCCAGCAGCTATCATAGGACAGGGGGCAACGAGCAGTACTTC. Translation: CASSYHRTGGNEQYF.

The chain links TRBV6-5 to TRBJ2-7, with D uncertain. The CDR3 contains 12 residues. Looked up from germline, CDR1 is MNHEY and CDR2 is SVGAGI. V was clipped by 8 bases and J by 6 bases, with 14 bases between them. The CDR3 nucleotides are TGTGCCAGCCTTTCCGTTGGGCGCGAGCAGTACTTC. Its translation: CASLSVGREQYF.

The V and J genes are TRBV15 and TRBJ2-2; unclear D gene. This CDR3 has 12 residues. Between the trimmed V and J ends, which lost 3 bases and 8 bases, there was a span of 7 bases. Germline V gene lookup returns CDR1 LNHNV and CDR2 YYDKDF (reference sequence). The CDR3 sequence is CATSRASGELFF. In nucleotides, the CDR3 is TGTGCCACCAGCAGGGCTTCGGGGGAGCTGTTTTTT.

V gene TRBV5-6 combines with J gene TRBJ1-1; D call uncertain. This CDR3 has 15 amino acids. Trimming took 5 bases from V and 0 from J, leaving 14 bases between them. CDR1 and CDR2 from the germline V gene are SGHDT and YYEEEE. The CDR3 protein is CASSSFGRMNTEAFF. CDR3 nucleotides: TGTGCCAGCAGTTCCTTCGGCAGGATGAACACTGAAGCTTTCTTT.

J is TRBJ2-1 and V is TRBV7-9; 12 positions match TRBD2. The germline V gene encodes CDR1 SEHNR and CDR2 FQNEAQ (reference sequence). Losses at the gene ends were 5 bases for V and 6 bases for J; bases not matched to a gene: 14. CDR3 length: 18 amino acids. The CDR3 protein is CASSPKTSGRPVGNEQFF. The CDR3 nucleotides read TGTGCCAGCAGCCCAAAGACTAGCGGGAGACCGGTGGGCAATGAGCAGTTCTTC.

This chain uses TRBV2 with TRBJ2-1, with D possibly being TRBD1 or TRBD2 (6 bases each). This CDR3 contains 12 residues. Looked up from germline, CDR1 is SNHLY and CDR2 is FYNNEI. V lost 10 bases and J lost 15, with 22 bases in between. The CDR3 bases are TGTGCCACCAAAGGGGGACTCACAGTACCGTTCTTC. Protein sequence: CATKGGLTVPFF.

The chain carries TRBV5-6 and TRBJ1-5; the D is unclear. The V end lost 1 base, the J end lost 4 bases, and 6 bases lay between the germline ends. The CDR3 loop spans 13 amino acids. Germline V gives CDR1 SGHDT, CDR2 YYEEEE. The CDR3 protein is CASSLTANQPQHF. The CDR3, as DNA: TGTGCCAGCAGCTTGACAGCGAATCAGCCCCAGCATTTT. Drawing the rest from reference TRBV5-6 and TRBJ1-5, the complete variable domain is DAGVTQSPTHLIKTRGQQVTLRCSPKSGHDTVSWYQQALGQGPQFIFQYYEEEERQRGNFPDRFSGHQFPNYSSELNVNALLLGDSALYLCASSLTANQPQHFGDGTRLSIL.

The CDR3 nucleotides are TGTGCCAGCAGTAACCGGGACTTTCTAGAGGAGCTGTTTTTT. Translation: CASSNRDFLEELFF. V gene TRBV7-2 combines with J gene TRBJ2-2; weak D call: TRBD2 (6 bases). V lost 6 bases, J lost 10 bases, and 18 bases lay in between. The CDR3 length is 14 residues. From germline, CDR1 is SGHTA and CDR2 FQGNSA.

The gene calls are TRBV4-3 and TRBJ2-7; D is uncertain. The germline V gene encodes CDR1 LGHNA and CDR2 YSLEER. The CDR3 spans 14 residues. V was cut by 4 bases and J by 4 bases, with 14 bases left in between. This CDR3 is CASSPSPNGYEQYF. The CDR3 nucleotides read TGCGCCAGCAGCCCCAGTCCGAACGGGTACGAGCAGTACTTC.

V is TRBV5-8 and J is TRBJ2-7, with 10 bases aligning to TRBD1. Germline V gene lookup returns CDR1 SGHTS and CDR2 YDEGEE. Trimming removed 2 bases from V and 6 bases from J; junction bases left unmatched: 5. This CDR3 region has 14 residues. The chain's CDR3 is CASSLDRGLSEQYF. CDR3 nucleotide sequence: TGTGCCAGCAGCTTAGACAGGGGGCTATCCGAGCAGTACTTC.

The J gene is TRBJ2-7, the V gene TRBV5-4, with no clear D. V was cut by 0 bases and J by 1 base, with 20 bases left in between. In germline, CDR1 is SGHNT, CDR2 YYREEE (reference sequence). The CDR3 covers 18 residues. This CDR3 reads CASSLGGMVKQVSYEQYF. As DNA, the CDR3 is TGTGCCAGCAGCTTGGGTGGTATGGTGAAGCAAGTTTCCTACGAGCAGTACTTC.

This clone appeared a few times. The CDR3, as DNA: TGTGCCTGGAACAAGGTTTTGACTTCTAACTATGGCTACACCTTC. This sequence encodes CAWNKVLTSNYGYTF. The rearrangement links TRBV30 to TRBJ1-2; D is undetermined. V lost 4 bases to trimming and J lost 0 bases, with 15 bases between them. This CDR3 is built from 15 residues. From germline, CDR1 is GTSNPN and CDR2 SVGIG (reference sequence). Supplemented by reference TRBV30 and TRBJ1-2, the full variable domain reads SQTIHQWPATLVQPVGSPLSLECTVEGTSNPNLYWYRQAAGRGLQLLFYSVGIGQISSEVPQNLSASRPQDRQFILSSKKLLLSDSGFYLCAWNKVLTSNYGYTFGSGTRLTVV.

This clone has a handful of counts. The V and J genes are TRBV19 and TRBJ2-7; 9 nucleotides agree with TRBD2. In germline, CDR1 is LNHDA, CDR2 SQIVND (reference sequence). CDR3 length: 18 amino acids. V shed 3 bases and J 3 bases; nucleotides not matched to a gene: 15. Here the CDR3 reads CASSMGGYNRLADYEQYF. In nucleotides, the CDR3 is TGTGCCAGTAGTATGGGGGGTTACAACAGACTAGCGGACTACGAGCAGTACTTC.

The chain uses TRBV19 and TRBJ1-2, with D perhaps TRBD1 (5 bases). Germline-derived CDR1 and CDR2 are LNHDA and SQIVND (reference sequence). Trimming left V 4 bases short and J 2 bases short, with 14 bases between. The CDR3 extends over 15 amino acids. This CDR3 is CASSSGTDLNYGYTF. In DNA form, the CDR3 reads TGTGCCAGTAGTAGTGGGACGGACCTAAACTATGGCTACACCTTC.

Regarding this clone: The same CDR3 also results from other DNA sequences found in this sample. This chain uses TRBV5-1 with TRBJ2-3; no reliable D call. The CDR3 consists of 14 residues. V lost 1 base and J lost 2, with 8 bases in between. Germline values: CDR1 SGHRS, CDR2 YFSETQ. The CDR3 spells CASSLWGTTDTQYF. The CDR3 DNA follows: TGCGCCAGCAGCTTGTGGGGAACCACAGATACGCAGTATTTT.

This chain joins TRBV7-3 and TRBJ1-1, with D perhaps matching TRBD1 (5 bases). Germline V CDR1 and CDR2: SGHTA, FQGTGA. This CDR3 is built from 14 residues. Between the trimmed V and J ends, which lost 3 bases and 1 base, there was a span of 9 bases. The CDR3 sequence: CASSLGPANTEAFF. The CDR3 DNA reads as TGTGCCAGCAGCTTGGGACCGGCGAACACTGAAGCTTTCTTT.

This clone was picked up one time. V and J are TRBV1 and TRBJ2-1; no DNA check was done on the table's D call, TRBD1. TRBV1 represents a pseudogene. The CDR3 has 14 residues. The CDR3 is CTSSQVRTANEQFF. DNA of the CDR3: TGCACCAGCAGCCAAGTCAGGACAGCCAATGAGCAGTTCTTC.

The chain recombines TRBV18 with TRBJ2-1, with TRBD2 identical over 9 bases. With 3 bases clipped from V and 0 bases from J, the junction kept 9 bases outside the gene matches. The CDR3 loop spans 18 amino acids. Germline lookup yields CDR1 KGHSH and CDR2 LQKENI. The CDR3 spells CASSPLALSGSSYNEQFF. The CDR3 DNA follows: TGTGCCAGCTCACCCCTGGCGCTTAGCGGGAGCTCCTACAATGAGCAGTTCTTC.

The rearrangement uses TRBV5-4 and TRBJ2-2; maybe TRBD2 (7 bases). CDR1 and CDR2 from the germline V gene are SGHNT and YYREEE (reference sequence). The CDR3 spans 17 residues. V was cut by 4 bases and J by 0 bases, with 16 bases left in between. CDR3 in DNA: TGTGCCAGCAGCCAAGGGGGAGGGGTCGCGAACACCGGGGAGCTGTTTTTT. Translating it yields CASSQGGGVANTGELFF.

This clone has just a few counts. V and J are TRBV29-1 and TRBJ2-1; 8 bases align to TRBD2. Germline V gene sequence: CDR1 SQVTM, CDR2 ANQGSEA. The CDR3 sequence is 15 residues long. The V gene end was trimmed by 5 bases and the J gene end by 7 bases; junction bases not matched to a gene: 13. Written as DNA, the CDR3 is TGCAGCGTTTCTGACTGGAATAGCGGGAAAAATGAGCAGTTCTTC. Translated: CSVSDWNSGKNEQFF.

J is TRBJ1-4 and V is TRBV18, with TRBD1 as a possible D gene (5 bases). Deletions cut 6 bases from V and 4 bases from J, with 15 bases between. Germline CDR1 reads KGHSH; CDR2 reads LQKENI. CDR3 length equals 15 residues. CDR3 in amino acids: CASSLNRPYNEKLFF. CDR3 bases: TGTGCCAGCTCGCTTAACAGGCCCTATAATGAAAAACTGTTTTTT.

The chain uses TRBV7-2 and TRBJ2-3, with D hard to call. This CDR3 has 13 amino acids. Germline-derived CDR1 and CDR2 are SGHTA and FQGNSA. Trimming took 5 bases from V and 4 from J, leaving 10 bases between them. CDR3 sequence: CASSPTAADTQYF. The CDR3, as DNA: TGTGCCAGCAGCCCAACCGCAGCAGATACGCAGTATTTT.

This clone was seen a handful of times. The gene calls are TRBV9 and TRBJ2-7; TRBD2 agrees at 9 bases. The junction had 9 bases not matched to a gene; V was cut back by 0 bases and J by 5 bases. Per germline, CDR1 SGDLS and CDR2 YYNGEE. The CDR3 runs 16 residues. DNA of the CDR3: TGTGCCAGCAGCGTAGATCCCGCGGGGGGGCCCCACGAGCAGTACTTC. Encoded protein: CASSVDPAGGPHEQYF.

This rearrangement joins TRBV5-1 to TRBJ1-1; a possible D gene is TRBD1 (6 bases). V was pared by 0 bases and J by 3 bases, with 9 bases between. CDR1 and CDR2 (germline): SGHRS, YFSETQ. CDR3 length equals 14 residues. This CDR3 is CASSLVAGDTEAFF. The CDR3 nucleotides read TGCGCCAGCAGCTTGGTGGCAGGGGACACTGAAGCTTTCTTT.

The rearrangement links TRBV9 to TRBJ1-4, with 9 bases lining up with TRBD1. The CDR3 spans 14 residues. The J segment lost 4 bases and the V segment lost 4 bases, leaving 2 bases of the junction unmatched. Germline V lookup: CDR1 SGDLS, CDR2 YYNGEE. CDR3 sequence: CASSMGQGNEKLFF. CDR3 nucleotide sequence: TGTGCCAGCAGCATGGGACAGGGTAATGAAAAACTGTTTTTT. Using reference TRBV9 and TRBJ1-4 for the parts outside the CDR3, the full variable domain is DSGVTQTPKHLITATGQRVTLRCSPRSGDLSVYWYQQSLDQGLQFLIQYYNGEERAKGNILERFSAQQFPDLHSELNLSSLELGDSALYFCASSMGQGNEKLFFGSGTQLSVL.